The source of this T cell receptor beta chain is a study of blood T cell repertoires in COVID-19. Whole-study context: T cells, B-cell-depleted T cells, or PBMCs supplied cDNA or gDNA.

As handled by the study authors: Amplification of reference gene primers was used by the study to estimate nucleated cell counts. TCRdb's copy holds only in-frame clones and misses some; the assay was immunoSEQ multiplex PCR. The V and J calls and clone size were taken over from that table, and D and trimming were inferred from the DNA. The repertoire holds some 260,000 clones, with approximately 77% as singletons. Germline V gives CDR1 GTSNPN, CDR2 SVGIG (reference sequence). The CDR3 length is 14 residues. V lost 4 bases and J lost 3; bases outside the gene matches: 5. The sequencing sample was made of peripheral blood. This chain joins TRBV30 and TRBJ2-7; 11 nucleotides align to TRBD1. The receptor was derived from a woman between 18 and 30 years old with acute or convalescent COVID-19. The CDR3 sequence: CAWTVGTGGYEQYF. The CDR3 nucleotides are TGTGCCTGGACTGTTGGGACAGGGGGCTACGAGCAGTACTTC.